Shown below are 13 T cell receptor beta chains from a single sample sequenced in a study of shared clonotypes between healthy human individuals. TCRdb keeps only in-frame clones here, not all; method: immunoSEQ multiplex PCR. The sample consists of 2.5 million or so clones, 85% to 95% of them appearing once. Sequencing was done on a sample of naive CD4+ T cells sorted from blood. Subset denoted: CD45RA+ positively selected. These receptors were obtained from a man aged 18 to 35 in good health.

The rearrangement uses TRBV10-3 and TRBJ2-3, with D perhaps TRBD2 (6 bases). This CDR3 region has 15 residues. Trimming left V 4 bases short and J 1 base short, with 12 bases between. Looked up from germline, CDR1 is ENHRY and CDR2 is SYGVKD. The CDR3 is CAISGGTEGTDTQYF. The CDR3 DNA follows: TGTGCCATCAGTGGAGGGACTGAAGGCACAGATACGCAGTATTTT.

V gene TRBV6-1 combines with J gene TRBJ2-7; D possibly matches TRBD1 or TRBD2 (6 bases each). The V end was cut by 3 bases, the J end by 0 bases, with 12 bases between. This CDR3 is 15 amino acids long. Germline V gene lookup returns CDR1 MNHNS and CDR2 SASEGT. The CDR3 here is CASSDRGVLSYEQYF. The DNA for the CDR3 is TGTGCCAGCAGTGATAGGGGGGTACTCTCCTACGAGCAGTACTTC.

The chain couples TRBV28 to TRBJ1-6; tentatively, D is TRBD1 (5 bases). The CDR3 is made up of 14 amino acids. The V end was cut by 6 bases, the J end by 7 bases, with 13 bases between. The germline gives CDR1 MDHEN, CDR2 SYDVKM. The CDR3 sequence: CASSPGRGNSPLHF. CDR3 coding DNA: TGTGCCAGCAGCCCCGGACGGGGGAATTCACCCCTCCACTTT.

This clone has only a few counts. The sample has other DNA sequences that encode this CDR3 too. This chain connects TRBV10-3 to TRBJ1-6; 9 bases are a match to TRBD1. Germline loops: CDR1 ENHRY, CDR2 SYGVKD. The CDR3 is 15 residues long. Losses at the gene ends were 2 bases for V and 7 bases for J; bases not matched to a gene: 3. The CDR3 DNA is TGTGCCATCAGTGAGACCGGGACAGGGAATTCACCCCTCCACTTT. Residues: CAISETGTGNSPLHF.

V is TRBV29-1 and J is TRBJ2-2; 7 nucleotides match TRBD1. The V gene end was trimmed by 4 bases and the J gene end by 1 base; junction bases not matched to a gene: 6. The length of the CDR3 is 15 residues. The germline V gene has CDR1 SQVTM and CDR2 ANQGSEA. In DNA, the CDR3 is TGCAGCGTTGTATCTGGGACAGTGAACACCGGGGAGCTGTTTTTT. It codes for CSVVSGTVNTGELFF.

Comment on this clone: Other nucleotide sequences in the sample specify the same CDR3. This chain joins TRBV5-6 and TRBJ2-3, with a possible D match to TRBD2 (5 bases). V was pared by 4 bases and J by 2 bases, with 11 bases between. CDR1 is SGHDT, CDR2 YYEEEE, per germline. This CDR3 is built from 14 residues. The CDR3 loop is CASSLGLFTDTQYF. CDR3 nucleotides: TGTGCCAGCAGCCTCGGACTTTTCACAGATACGCAGTATTTT.

CDR3 nucleotide sequence: TGCAGCGTTGAAGATTGGAGCGGAGACTCCTACAATGAGCAGTTCTTC. It yields the protein CSVEDWSGDSYNEQFF. The chain employs TRBV29-1 and TRBJ2-1, with D perhaps TRBD2 (5 bases). Germline values: CDR1 SQVTM, CDR2 ANQGSEA. The CDR3 consists of 16 residues. The V gene lost 0 bases and the J gene lost 0 bases, with 12 bases spanning the gap.

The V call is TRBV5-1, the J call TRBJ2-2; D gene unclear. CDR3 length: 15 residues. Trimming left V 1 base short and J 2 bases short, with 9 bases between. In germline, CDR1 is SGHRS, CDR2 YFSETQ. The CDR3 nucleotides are TGCGCCAGCAGCTTGATAACATTTAACACCGGGGAGCTGTTTTTT. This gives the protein CASSLITFNTGELFF.

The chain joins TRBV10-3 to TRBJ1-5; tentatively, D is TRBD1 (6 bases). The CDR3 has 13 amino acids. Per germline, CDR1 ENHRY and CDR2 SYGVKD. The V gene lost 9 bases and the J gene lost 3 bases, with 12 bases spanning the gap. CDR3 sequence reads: CAIQGGFNQPQHF. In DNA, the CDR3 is TGTGCCATACAGGGTGGGTTCAATCAGCCCCAGCATTTT.

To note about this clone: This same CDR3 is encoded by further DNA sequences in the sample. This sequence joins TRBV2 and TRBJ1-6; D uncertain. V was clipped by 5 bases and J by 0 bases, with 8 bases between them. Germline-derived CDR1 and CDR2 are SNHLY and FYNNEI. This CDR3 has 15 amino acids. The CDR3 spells CASSTGSSYNSPLHF. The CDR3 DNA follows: TGTGCCAGCAGTACCGGGAGCTCCTATAATTCACCCCTCCACTTT.

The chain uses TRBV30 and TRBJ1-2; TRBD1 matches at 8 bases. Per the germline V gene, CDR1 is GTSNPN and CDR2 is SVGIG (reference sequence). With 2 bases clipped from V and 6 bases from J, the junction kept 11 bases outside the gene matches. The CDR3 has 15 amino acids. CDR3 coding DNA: TGTGCCTGGAGTATTGGACAGGGAATTAGCCATGGCTACACCTTC. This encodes CAWSIGQGISHGYTF.

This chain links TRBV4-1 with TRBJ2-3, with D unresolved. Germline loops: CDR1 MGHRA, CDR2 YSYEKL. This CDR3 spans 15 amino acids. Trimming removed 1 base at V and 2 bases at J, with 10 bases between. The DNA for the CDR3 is TGCGCCAGCAGCCAAGGGATGAGGTTCACAGATACGCAGTATTTT. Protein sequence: CASSQGMRFTDTQYF.

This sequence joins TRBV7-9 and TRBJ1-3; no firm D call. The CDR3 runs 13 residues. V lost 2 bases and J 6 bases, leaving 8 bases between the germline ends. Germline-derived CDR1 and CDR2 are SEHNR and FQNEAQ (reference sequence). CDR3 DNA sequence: TGTGCCAGCAGCTTATCGTCCCTAAACACCATATATTTT. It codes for CASSLSSLNTIYF.